This entry lists 2 T cell receptor beta chains sequenced from one sample in a study of T cells after yellow fever vaccination. TCRdb ran MiXCR on the 5' RACE reads and lists one entry per CDR3 protein. The table lists about 300,000 distinct CDR3 sequences, 7.5% to 9.5% of them singletons, with about 3.5% in the top ten. The sequencing here drew on CD4+ T cells sorted from PBMCs, taken 5 days after the yellow fever booster vaccination. These receptors all come from a man in his late teens or twenties who received the YFV17D yellow fever vaccine.

Ten or more counts support this clonotype. CDR3 coding DNA: TGTGCCAGCAGCTTAGCTGGGACAGGGCACCAAGAGACCCAGTACTTC. It yields the protein CASSLAGTGHQETQYF. This chain joins TRBV7-2 and TRBJ2-5, with 9 bases matching TRBD1. The CDR3 extends over 16 amino acids. Germline V gene sequence: CDR1 SGHTA, CDR2 FQGNSA. The trim removed 0 bases at V and 0 bases at J, leaving 2 bases unmatched.

In this sample, this clonotype turned up a few times. The rearrangement joins TRBV15 to TRBJ1-6; 10 nucleotides align to TRBD1. V lost 0 bases and J lost 9; bases outside the gene matches: 2. CDR3 length: 15 residues. The V gene's germline CDR1 is LNHNV and CDR2 YYDKDF (reference sequence). The CDR3 here is CATSRDGQGGSPLHF. The CDR3 bases are TGTGCCACCAGCAGAGACGGACAGGGGGGTTCACCCCTCCACTTT.